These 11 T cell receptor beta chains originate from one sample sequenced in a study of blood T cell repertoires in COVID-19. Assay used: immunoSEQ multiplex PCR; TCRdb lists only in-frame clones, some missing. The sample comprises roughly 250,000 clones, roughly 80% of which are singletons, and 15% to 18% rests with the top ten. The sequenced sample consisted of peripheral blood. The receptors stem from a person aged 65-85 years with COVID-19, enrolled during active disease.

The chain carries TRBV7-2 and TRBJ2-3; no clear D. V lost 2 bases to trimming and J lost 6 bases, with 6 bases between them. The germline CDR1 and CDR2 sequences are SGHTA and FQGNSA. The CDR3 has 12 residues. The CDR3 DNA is TGTGCCAGCAGCTTAAGCTCCGATACGCAGTATTTT. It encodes CASSLSSDTQYF. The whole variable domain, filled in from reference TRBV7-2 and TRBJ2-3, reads GAGVSQSPSNKVTEKGKDVELRCDPISGHTALYWYRQSLGQGLEFLIYFQGNSAPDKSGLPSDRFSAERTGGSVSTLTIQRTQQEDSAVYLCASSLSSDTQYFGPGTRLTVL.

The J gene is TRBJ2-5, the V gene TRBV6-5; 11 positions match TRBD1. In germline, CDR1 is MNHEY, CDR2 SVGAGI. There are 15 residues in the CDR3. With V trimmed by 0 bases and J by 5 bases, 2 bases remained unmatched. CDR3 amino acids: CASSYSGTGGETQYF. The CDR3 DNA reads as TGTGCCAGCAGTTACTCGGGGACAGGGGGGGAGACCCAGTACTTC.

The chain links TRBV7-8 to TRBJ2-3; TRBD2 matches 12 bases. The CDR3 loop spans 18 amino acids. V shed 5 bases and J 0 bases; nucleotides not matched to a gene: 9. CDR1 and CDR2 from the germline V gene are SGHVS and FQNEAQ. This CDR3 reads CASSPPGTSGFSTDTQYF. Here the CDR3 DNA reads TGTGCCAGCAGCCCACCCGGGACTAGCGGGTTTAGCACAGATACGCAGTATTTT.

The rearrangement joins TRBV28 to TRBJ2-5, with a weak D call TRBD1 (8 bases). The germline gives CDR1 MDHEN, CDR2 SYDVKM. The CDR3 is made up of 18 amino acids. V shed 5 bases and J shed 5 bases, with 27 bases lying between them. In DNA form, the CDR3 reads TGTGCCAGCAGTCCCTACTTGGGGGACAGGCTGGGGGGGGAGACCCAGTACTTC. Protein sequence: CASSPYLGDRLGGETQYF.

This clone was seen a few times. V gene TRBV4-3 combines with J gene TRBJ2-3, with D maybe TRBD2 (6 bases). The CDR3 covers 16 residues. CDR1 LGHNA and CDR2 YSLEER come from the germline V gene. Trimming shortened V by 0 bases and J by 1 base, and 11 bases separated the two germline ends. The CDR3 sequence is CASSQELASGTDTQYF. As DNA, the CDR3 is TGCGCCAGCAGCCAAGAACTCGCTAGCGGCACAGATACGCAGTATTTT.

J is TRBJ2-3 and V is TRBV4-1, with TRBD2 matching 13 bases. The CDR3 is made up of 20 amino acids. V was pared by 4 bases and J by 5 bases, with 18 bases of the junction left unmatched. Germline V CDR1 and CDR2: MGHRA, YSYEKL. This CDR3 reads CASSPLPGGLAGAGGDTQYF. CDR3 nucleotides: TGCGCCAGCAGCCCCCTCCCGGGAGGACTAGCGGGGGCCGGGGGAGATACGCAGTATTTT.

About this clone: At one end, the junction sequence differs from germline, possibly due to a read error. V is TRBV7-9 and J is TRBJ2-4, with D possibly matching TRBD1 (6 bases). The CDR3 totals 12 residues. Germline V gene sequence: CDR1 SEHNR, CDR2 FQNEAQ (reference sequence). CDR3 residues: CASSLPYLGQSF. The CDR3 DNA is TGTGCCAGCAGCTTACCTTATTTAGGACAGAGCTTC.

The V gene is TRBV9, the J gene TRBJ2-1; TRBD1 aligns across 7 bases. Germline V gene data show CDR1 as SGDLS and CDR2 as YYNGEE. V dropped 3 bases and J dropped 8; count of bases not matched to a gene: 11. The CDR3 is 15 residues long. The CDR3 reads CASSASQGLWDEQFF. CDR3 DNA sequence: TGTGCCAGCAGCGCGTCACAGGGGTTGTGGGATGAGCAGTTCTTC.

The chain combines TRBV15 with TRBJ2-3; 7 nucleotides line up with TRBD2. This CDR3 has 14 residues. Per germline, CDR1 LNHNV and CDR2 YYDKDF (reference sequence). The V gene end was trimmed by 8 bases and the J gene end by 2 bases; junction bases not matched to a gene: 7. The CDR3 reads CATREARFTDTQYF. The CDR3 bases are TGTGCCACCCGGGAGGCGAGATTCACAGATACGCAGTATTTT.

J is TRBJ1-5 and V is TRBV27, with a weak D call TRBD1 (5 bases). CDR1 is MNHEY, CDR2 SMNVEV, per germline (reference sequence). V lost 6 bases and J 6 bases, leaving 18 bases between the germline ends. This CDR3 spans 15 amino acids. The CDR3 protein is CASSISGDRRQPQHF. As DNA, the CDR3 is TGTGCCAGCAGCATCAGCGGGGACCGTCGTCAGCCCCAGCATTTT.

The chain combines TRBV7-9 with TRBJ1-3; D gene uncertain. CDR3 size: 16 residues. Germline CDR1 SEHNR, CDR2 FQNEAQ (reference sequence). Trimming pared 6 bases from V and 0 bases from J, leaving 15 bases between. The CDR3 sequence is CASSSRASGSGNTIYF. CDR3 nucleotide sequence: TGTGCCAGCAGTTCAAGGGCCAGCGGCTCTGGAAACACCATATATTTT.